These 24 T cell receptor beta chains were sequenced from one sample in a study of blood T cell repertoires in COVID-19. Profiled with immunoSEQ multiplex PCR; TCRdb holds only in-frame clones, not every one. Of 94,000 or so clones listed, 70% to 90% are singletons. The sample taken for sequencing was peripheral blood. These receptors were collected from a woman in her 70s with acute or convalescent COVID-19.

The rearrangement links TRBV3-1 (or the pseudogene TRBV3-2) to TRBJ1-1; D gene uncertain. Trimming took off 1 base at V and 7 bases at J, with 10 bases between the two ends. The germline V gene has CDR1 LGHDT and CDR2 YNNKEL (reference sequence). The CDR3 covers 13 residues. The CDR3 is CASSQAAGFEAFF. The DNA for the CDR3 is TGTGCCAGCAGCCAAGCGGCGGGGTTTGAAGCTTTCTTT.

V is TRBV5-4 and J is TRBJ2-5, with 8 bases aligning to TRBD1. V was pared by 1 base and J by 3 bases, with 8 bases of the junction left unmatched. The germline V gene has CDR1 SGHNT and CDR2 YYREEE (reference sequence). CDR3 length: 16 amino acids. The DNA of the CDR3 is TGTGCCAGCAGCTTGCAGGCAGGGGGCGGGAAAGAGACCCAGTACTTC. Residues: CASSLQAGGGKETQYF.

V is TRBV28 and J is TRBJ2-2; TRBD1 matches at 11 bases. The junction had 8 bases not matched to a gene; V was cut back by 5 bases and J by 6 bases. This CDR3 region has 16 residues. Germline CDR1 MDHEN, CDR2 SYDVKM. CDR3 residues: CASSPSDRGRAGELFF. For the CDR3, the DNA is TGTGCCAGCAGTCCATCGGACAGGGGGCGGGCCGGGGAGCTGTTTTTT.

CDR3 in DNA: TGTGCCAGTAGCAGACAGGGAGACACCGGGGAGCTGTTTTTT. Protein sequence: CASSRQGDTGELFF. The rearrangement joins TRBV19 to TRBJ2-2; 7 nucleotides agree with TRBD1. V lost 6 bases, J lost 3 bases, and 4 bases stayed unmatched. Germline CDR1 LNHDA, CDR2 SQIVND (reference sequence). The CDR3 spans 14 residues.

The chain is built from TRBV7-9 and TRBJ1-2; D is ambiguous. CDR1 is SEHNR, CDR2 FQNEAQ, per germline (reference sequence). This CDR3 comprises 12 residues. V dropped 7 bases and J dropped 8 bases, with 14 bases sitting between them. The CDR3 sequence is CASTTIDSGYTF. CDR3 nucleotide sequence: TGTGCCAGCACTACCATTGATAGCGGCTACACCTTC.

The chain links TRBV19 to TRBJ2-1; 7 nucleotides match TRBD1. This CDR3 has 18 residues. Germline V gene sequence: CDR1 LNHDA, CDR2 SQIVND (reference sequence). V shed 3 bases and J 0 bases; nucleotides not matched to a gene: 11. In DNA form, the CDR3 reads TGTGCCAGTAGTATTCTCCCCCCCCCAGGGGGCTCCTACAATGAGCAGTTCTTC. This gives the protein CASSILPPPGGSYNEQFF.

The rearrangement joins TRBV28 to TRBJ2-6, with D possibly matching TRBD1 (6 bases). Trimming removed 5 bases from V and 0 bases from J, with 17 bases in between. The CDR3 runs to 18 residues. Germline loops: CDR1 MDHEN, CDR2 SYDVKM. The CDR3 DNA is TGTGCCAGCAGTCCCCTGGTGGACAGAATCTCTGGGGCCAACGTCCTGACTTTC. Its translation: CASSPLVDRISGANVLTF.

This rearrangement joins TRBV23-1 to TRBJ2-2, with TRBD1 identical over 7 bases. TRBV23-1 is identified as an open reading frame with a role that is uncertain. After removal of 2 bases from V and 2 bases from J, the junction contained 8 bases not matched to a gene. The CDR3 runs to 17 residues. The CDR3 DNA follows: TGCGCCAGCAGTCAACCGAGAGGGACAGTTAACACCGGGGAGCTGTTTTTT. As protein: CASSQPRGTVNTGELFF.

This clone was seen once. The CDR3 DNA is TGTGCCAGCAGTGATAATGGGCAGGGCAATGAAAAACTGTTTTTT. Protein: CASSDNGQGNEKLFF. The genes are TRBV2 and TRBJ1-4; the D gene is possibly TRBD1 (5 bases). Germline V gives CDR1 SNHLY, CDR2 FYNNEI. The V and J ends lost 3 bases and 5 bases respectively, with 13 bases between them. This CDR3 region has 15 residues. Variable domain in full (rest from reference TRBV2 and TRBJ1-4): EPEVTQTPSHQVTQMGQEVILRCVPISNHLYFYWYRQILGQKVEFLVSFYNNEISEKSEIFDDQFSVERPDGSNFTLKIRSTKLEDSAMYFCASSDNGQGNEKLFFGSGTQLSVL.

The V call is TRBV3-1 (or the pseudogene TRBV3-2), the J call TRBJ1-6; weak D call: TRBD1 (5 bases). The CDR3 runs 15 residues. V was pared by 5 bases and J by 6 bases, with 14 bases between. Per germline, CDR1 LGHDT and CDR2 YNNKEL (reference sequence). The CDR3 loop reads CASSANGGFNSPLHF. The CDR3 DNA sequence: TGTGCCAGCAGCGCTAACGGGGGATTTAATTCACCCCTCCACTTT.

The rearrangement joins TRBV10-2 to TRBJ2-7; 12 bases fit TRBD2. V was clipped by 6 bases and J by 4 bases; unmatched bases: 10. This CDR3 is 16 amino acids long. In germline, CDR1 is WSHSY, CDR2 SAAADI. In DNA form, the CDR3 reads TGCGCCAGCAGCCCCGGACTAGCGGGACGGGGTTACGAGCAGTACTTC. It specifies CASSPGLAGRGYEQYF.

J is TRBJ1-1 and V is TRBV4-1; TRBD1 might be the D (5 bases). Deletions cut 0 bases from V and 5 bases from J, with 13 bases between. The germline V gene has CDR1 MGHRA and CDR2 YSYEKL. CDR3 length: 15 residues. The CDR3 DNA follows: TGCGCCAGCAGCCAAGACTACCCTGGGGGGACTGAAGCTTTCTTT. This codes for CASSQDYPGGTEAFF.

V usage is TRBV4-2 and J usage is TRBJ1-2; D unresolved. The V gene's germline CDR1 is LGHNA and CDR2 YNFKEQ. Trimming took off 0 bases at V and 8 bases at J, with 19 bases between the two ends. This CDR3 has 16 amino acids. CDR3 coding DNA: TGTGCCAGCAGCCAAGATCCGTCGAGGGTCGCTAGGGGCTACACCTTC. Translated, it gives CASSQDPSRVARGYTF.

The V gene is TRBV10-2, the J gene TRBJ2-1; maybe TRBD2 (6 bases). The V end lost 2 bases, the J end lost 2 bases, and 13 bases lay between the germline ends. Germline CDR1 reads WSHSY; CDR2 reads SAAADI. CDR3 length: 16 residues. CDR3 nucleotide sequence: TGCGCCAGCAGTGAGCTGGGGGGTAGCGCCTACAATGAGCAGTTCTTC. This encodes CASSELGGSAYNEQFF.

V and J are TRBV19 and TRBJ1-2, with D possibly TRBD1 on 5 matching bases. V lost 3 bases to trimming and J lost 0 bases, with 17 bases between them. The CDR3 length is 17 residues. Germline V gene data show CDR1 as LNHDA and CDR2 as SQIVND (reference sequence). CDR3 loop: CASSIFAGKKSNYGYTF. The CDR3 nucleotides are TGTGCCAGTAGTATCTTCGCAGGGAAGAAGTCTAACTATGGCTACACCTTC.

The chain carries TRBV11-2 and TRBJ2-1, with 9 bases matching TRBD2. With 4 bases clipped from V and 6 bases from J, the junction kept 4 bases outside the gene matches. Per the germline V gene, CDR1 is SGHAT and CDR2 is FQNNGV. The CDR3 loop spans 14 amino acids. Here the CDR3 DNA reads TGTGCCAGCAGCTCGTCTAGCGGGGCCAATGAGCAGTTCTTC. It yields the protein CASSSSSGANEQFF.

CDR3 bases: TGTGCCAGCAGTGGGCCGCAAACCCCAGGGCAGCAGTACTTC. This gives the protein CASSGPQTPGQQYF. This chain joins TRBV2 and TRBJ2-7; D possibly corresponds to TRBD1 (5 bases). CDR1 is SNHLY and CDR2 is FYNNEI in the germline V gene. This CDR3 contains 14 residues. V dropped 4 bases and J dropped 8 bases, with 18 bases sitting between them.

This chain links TRBV27 with TRBJ2-1; 10 bases align to TRBD2. V lost 5 bases to trimming and J lost 10 bases; unmatched junction nucleotides: 11. Germline CDR1 reads MNHEY; CDR2 reads SMNVEV (reference sequence). This CDR3 is 15 amino acids long. CDR3 nucleotides: TGTGCCAGCAGTAAAGCGGGAGGGGTACGATGGGAGCAGTTCTTC. This gives the protein CASSKAGGVRWEQFF.

The chain carries TRBV28 and TRBJ2-5; 7 bases agree with TRBD1. Losses at the gene ends were 3 bases for V and 0 bases for J; bases not matched to a gene: 10. Looked up from germline, CDR1 is MDHEN and CDR2 is SYDVKM. The CDR3 has 17 amino acids. The CDR3 region has the DNA TGTGCCAGCAGTTTGACAGGGAAAGGGTTATACCAAGAGACCCAGTACTTC. Translated: CASSLTGKGLYQETQYF.

The chain combines TRBV19 with TRBJ1-5; D is perhaps TRBD1 (6 bases). The CDR3 consists of 13 residues. V lost 6 bases, J lost 2 bases, and 8 bases lay in between. From germline, CDR1 is LNHDA and CDR2 SQIVND (reference sequence). The CDR3, as DNA: TGTGCCAGTAGGGACAGCCGCAATCAGCCCCAGCATTTT. Translating gives CASRDSRNQPQHF. Drawing the rest from reference TRBV19 and TRBJ1-5, the complete variable domain is DGGITQSPKYLFRKEGQNVTLSCEQNLNHDAMYWYRQDPGQGLRLIYYSQIVNDFQKGDIAEGYSVSREKKESFPLTVTSAQKNPTAFYLCASRDSRNQPQHFGDGTRLSIL.

V gene TRBV27 combines with J gene TRBJ2-1; a weak D match, TRBD2 (5 bases). The germline CDR1 and CDR2 sequences are MNHEY and SMNVEV (reference sequence). V lost 3 bases and J lost 9, with 12 bases in between. CDR3 length equals 13 residues. The CDR3 DNA follows: TGTGCCAGCAGTTTCGGGGAGTCGGCTGAGCAGTTCTTC. Translated, it gives CASSFGESAEQFF.

This CDR3 reads CASSSGGQGAKLFF. CDR3 nucleotides: TGTGCCAGCAGCTCTGGCGGCCAGGGCGCAAAACTGTTTTTT. The chain uses TRBV5-4 and TRBJ1-4; maybe TRBD1 (5 bases). Germline assignment: CDR1 SGHNT and CDR2 YYREEE (reference sequence). Trimming shortened V by 3 bases and J by 10 bases, and 16 bases separated the two germline ends. The CDR3 has 14 amino acids.

The chain links TRBV7-2 to TRBJ2-1, with TRBD2 identical over 10 bases. Germline V gene sequence: CDR1 SGHTA, CDR2 FQGNSA. The CDR3 sequence is 16 residues long. Unmatched junction bases numbered 11, after V lost 5 bases and J lost 7 bases. The CDR3 is CASSPWTSGGWNEQFF. The CDR3 DNA sequence: TGTGCCAGCAGCCCCTGGACTAGCGGTGGGTGGAATGAGCAGTTCTTC.

The chain is built from TRBV7-3 and TRBJ2-5; a weak D match, TRBD2 (6 bases). The V end was cut by 5 bases, the J end by 5 bases, with 12 bases between. CDR1 and CDR2 (germline): SGHTA, FQGTGA. The CDR3 contains 13 residues. CDR3 loop: CASSTGGRETQYF. The CDR3 DNA sequence: TGTGCCAGCAGCACCGGGGGAAGGGAGACCCAGTACTTC.